These T cell receptor beta chains were read from a single sample in a study of CD8 T cells in ankylosing spondylitis. A single record per CDR3 protein comes from TCRdb applying MiXCR to the 5' RACE reads. The sample includes over 600,000 distinct CDR3 sequences, 15% to 20% of them seen just once. The sequencing sample was made of blood, either unsorted or a sorted T cell fraction (not recorded which). The source of these receptors is a male donor with ankylosing spondylitis. Both conserved end residues are part of each CDR3. Fields, in order: clone size, D gene, V gene, J gene, CDR3 protein, CDR3 DNA. D genes are given only for firm matches. The size of a clone is reported for some rows only, either as once, few or many, or as a class for expanded clones.

.	.	TRBV5-1	TRBJ1-1	CASSFGVEGTEAFF	TGCGCCAGCAGCTTTGGGGTAGAGGGCACTGAAGCTTTCTTT
few	TRBD2	TRBV20-1	TRBJ2-3	CSARDRLAGFEDTQYF	TGCAGTGCTAGAGATCGACTAGCGGGATTTGAAGATACGCAGTATTTT
few	.	TRBV3-1	TRBJ1-1	CASSQVERSNTEAFF	TGTGCCAGCAGCCAAGTTGAACGCTCTAACACTGAAGCTTTCTTT
.	.	TRBV29-1	TRBJ2-1	CSVEGGRSSYNEQFF	TGCAGCGTTGAAGGGGGGCGGAGCTCCTACAATGAGCAGTTCTTC
.	.	TRBV29-1	TRBJ1-2	CSVQGQNYGYTF	TGCAGCGTTCAGGGGCAGAACTATGGCTACACCTTC
.	.	TRBV11-3	TRBJ2-3	CASSSPWSDTQYF	TGTGCCAGCAGCTCCCCTTGGTCAGATACGCAGTATTTT
many	TRBD1	TRBV12-3/TRBV12-4	TRBJ1-1	CASSLTGGEAFF	TGTGCCAGCAGTTTGACAGGGGGTGAAGCTTTCTTT
.	.	TRBV15	TRBJ2-5	CATSRDRGFGETQYF	TGTGCCACCAGCAGAGATCGGGGTTTCGGAGAGACCCAGTACTTC
.	TRBD2	TRBV5-5	TRBJ2-7	CASSSTTSGRAHEQYF	TGTGCCAGCAGCTCAACAACTAGCGGGAGGGCCCACGAGCAGTACTTC
.	.	TRBV4-1	TRBJ2-7	CASSQDPTHGFYEQYF	TGCGCCAGCAGCCAAGACCCAACACACGGATTCTACGAGCAGTACTTC
many	.	TRBV12-3/TRBV12-4	TRBJ1-5	CASSSSVGNQPQHF	TGTGCCAGCAGTTCGAGCGTTGGCAATCAGCCCCAGCATTTT
few	.	TRBV10-3	TRBJ1-5	CAIGPHSVEPQHF	TGTGCCATCGGGCCCCATTCGGTAGAGCCCCAGCATTTT
few	.	TRBV6-2/TRBV6-3	TRBJ1-2	CASISLRFRGLNYGYTF	TGTGCCAGCATTTCCCTCCGATTTCGGGGGTTAAACTATGGCTACACCTTC
few	TRBD2	TRBV7-2	TRBJ2-5	CASSLVPRTSGTETQYF	TGTGCCAGCAGCTTAGTTCCCCGGACTAGCGGGACAGAGACCCAGTACTTC
.	TRBD2	TRBV20-1	TRBJ2-1	CSAREGGGDTLF	TGCAGTGCTAGAGAAGGCGGGGGTGATACTCTCTTC
few	TRBD2	TRBV27	TRBJ2-1	CASSFSGGAGEQFF	TGTGCCAGCAGTTTTAGCGGGGGGGCCGGTGAGCAGTTCTTC
.	.	TRBV13	TRBJ2-3	CASSSTGLGITDTQYF	TGTGCCAGCAGCTCAACGGGGCTGGGGATCACAGATACGCAGTATTTT
few	.	TRBV12-3/TRBV12-4	TRBJ2-2	CASSGGELFF	TGTGCCAGCTCAGGGGGGGAGCTGTTTTTT
.	.	TRBV20-1	TRBJ2-1	CSARDEMDFDNEQFF	TGCAGTGCTAGGGACGAAATGGACTTTGACAATGAGCAGTTCTTC
.	.	TRBV7-9	TRBJ2-3	CASSSTGLPISHF	TGTGCCAGCAGCTCCACCGGACTTCCAATCTCTCACTTT
once	.	TRBV5-1	TRBJ2-5	CASSLALIEETQYF	TGCGCCAGCAGCTTGGCCCTTATCGAAGAGACCCAGTACTTC
few	.	TRBV12-3/TRBV12-4	TRBJ2-2	CASSPELSTGELFF	TGTGCCAGCAGTCCCGAACTTAGCACCGGGGAGCTGTTTTTT
many	.	TRBV11-2	TRBJ1-2	CASSFDTNYGYTF	TGTGCCAGCAGCTTTGACACCAACTATGGCTACACCTTC
.	.	TRBV7-9	TRBJ2-5	CASSFVEQETQYF	TGTGCCAGCAGCTTTGTCGAGCAAGAGACCCAGTACTTC
.	TRBD1	TRBV5-1	TRBJ1-2	CASSPDRLNGYTF	TGCGCCAGCAGCCCGGACAGGTTGAATGGCTACACCTTC
.	.	TRBV7-3	TRBJ2-1	CASSQTGQAYNEQFF	TGTGCCAGCTCACAAACGGGACAAGCCTACAATGAGCAGTTCTTC
.	TRBD1	TRBV7-9	TRBJ2-7	CASSTGTGDNEQYF	TGTGCCAGCAGTACCGGGACAGGAGATAACGAGCAGTACTTC
.	.	TRBV6-2/TRBV6-3	TRBJ2-2	CASSYFGYDTGELFF	TGTGCCAGCAGTTACTTTGGATACGACACCGGGGAGCTGTTTTTT
.	.	TRBV28	TRBJ1-1	CASSSSPGLTEAFF	TGTGCCAGCAGTTCCAGCCCGGGTTTGACTGAAGCTTTCTTT
.	TRBD2	TRBV28	TRBJ2-1	CASSLTSSGYNEQFF	TGTGCCAGCAGTTTAACCTCTAGCGGCTACAATGAGCAGTTCTTC
.	.	TRBV27	TRBJ2-7	CASRYGWGDEQYF	TGTGCCAGCAGGTATGGGTGGGGCGACGAGCAGTACTTC
few	TRBD2	TRBV12-3/TRBV12-4	TRBJ2-1	CASSTRDYPSSYNEQFF	TGTGCCAGCAGTACCCGGGACTACCCCAGCTCCTACAATGAGCAGTTCTTC
many	.	TRBV3-1	TRBJ1-6	CASSQDVSGDSPLHF	TGTGCCAGCAGCCAAGATGTGTCAGGGGATTCACCCCTCCACTTT
.	.	TRBV10-3	TRBJ2-7	CAISEGDTAYEQYF	TGTGCCATCAGTGAGGGTGACACAGCCTACGAGCAGTACTTC
.	TRBD1	TRBV6-1	TRBJ1-2	CATLTGNYGYTF	TGTGCCACCCTGACAGGGAACTATGGCTACACCTTC
.	.	TRBV5-6	TRBJ2-5	CASSLLPPETQYF	TGTGCCAGCAGCTTATTGCCGCCCGAGACCCAGTACTTC
.	.	TRBV6-1	TRBJ2-3	CASSLSGGTGTDTQYF	TGTGCCAGCAGCCTAAGTGGCGGGACGGGCACAGATACGCAGTATTTT